This T cell receptor beta chain was recorded in a study of blood T cell repertoires in COVID-19. Study-wide background: Samples of COVID-19 (acute and convalescent) were obtained from the United States, Italy and Spain. PBMCs, B-cell-depleted T cells, or T cells were the source of the cDNA or gDNA that made up the material.

Per the original methods: Estimates of nucleated cell counts were drawn from the amplification of reference gene primers. Here immunoSEQ multiplex PCR was the method, and the copy in TCRdb shows in-frame clones only, minus some. V, J and clone size are taken as reported in that table, and D and trimming were inferred from the DNA itself. The sample consists of 300,000 or so clones, just under 90% of them appearing once. The CDR3 loop spans 14 amino acids. Germline lookup yields CDR1 WSHSY and CDR2 SAAADI. Unmatched junction bases numbered 5, after V lost 6 bases and J lost 10 bases. Specimen: peripheral blood. The gene calls are TRBV10-2 and TRBJ1-6, with 11 bases lining up with TRBD1. The receptor was derived from a woman aged 40-49 years with acute or convalescent COVID-19. The CDR3 DNA follows: TGCGCCAGCAGAGCCGGGACAGGGGGATCACCCCTCCACTTT. As protein: CASRAGTGGSPLHF.